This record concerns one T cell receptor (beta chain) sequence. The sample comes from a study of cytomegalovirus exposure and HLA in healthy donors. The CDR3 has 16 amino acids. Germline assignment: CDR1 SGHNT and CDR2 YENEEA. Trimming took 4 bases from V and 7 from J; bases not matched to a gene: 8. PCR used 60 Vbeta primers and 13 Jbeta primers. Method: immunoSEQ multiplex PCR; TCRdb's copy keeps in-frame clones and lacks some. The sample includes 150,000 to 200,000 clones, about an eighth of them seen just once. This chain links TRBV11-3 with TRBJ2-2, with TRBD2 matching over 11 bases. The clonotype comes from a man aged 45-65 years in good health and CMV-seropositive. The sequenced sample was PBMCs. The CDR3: CASSSGGLAALGELFF. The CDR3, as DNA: TGTGCCAGCAGCTCGGGGGGACTAGCGGCCCTCGGGGAGCTGTTTTTT.